This T cell receptor (beta chain) was sequenced for a study of metastatic and nonmetastatic thyroid tumors. Across the study: Comparative analysis of repertoires was undertaken across blood and tumor or nodule tissue obtained from malignant and benign thyroid patients.

This clone is deemed medium-sized. Its antigen remains unknown. Germline V gene lookup returns CDR1 SGHDT and CDR2 YYEEEE. The CDR3 contains 15 residues. V shed 0 bases, J shed 1 base, and the junction held 1 base outside the gene matches. Each patient went into thyroid surgery without having received any treatment. Points from the study as a whole: Significantly higher TCR beta diversity was reportedly seen in malignant thyroid tumors than benign nodules, in blood and tumor.

Authors' data handling: To classify distant metastasis in papillary thyroid cancer, a model was built from CDR3 differences across clinicopathological groups. TCRdb ran MiXCR on the PCR reads. V and J calls and clone size were set by TCRdb, not the authors. The sample shows fewer than 20,000 clones, 30% to 40% of them seen only once. The clonotype was recovered from a male donor with papillary thyroid cancer or a benign thyroid nodule (not recorded which). Some clones in this sample may be carry-over from other donors' samples. Specimen: tumor tissue. The chain has TRBV5-6 and TRBJ2-3, with TRBD2 matching over 8 bases. CDR3 in amino acids: CASSLALAGTDTQYF. CDR3 bases: TGTGCCAGCAGCTTGGCACTAGCGGGCACAGATACGCAGTATTTT.